The clone carrying this T cell receptor (beta chain) has ten or more counts. TCRdb fed the 5' RACE reads into MiXCR, producing one record per CDR3 protein. The sample records about 82,000 distinct CDR3 sequences, roughly 12% being singletons. Time point indicated: sample taken at primary tumor resection. The input material, whole RNA from tumor, nontumor lung or frozen PBMC, was sequenced unsorted. This sample stems from a study of spatial heterogeneity in lung cancer. Trimming pared 0 bases from V and 0 bases from J, leaving 7 bases between. CDR1 SGDLS and CDR2 YYNGEE come from the germline V gene. CDR3 length: 15 amino acids.

This sequence joins TRBV9 and TRBJ2-1, with D perhaps matching TRBD1 or TRBD2 (5 bases each). Here the sequenced sample was PBMCs, taken at surgery. The sequence was obtained from a male donor with early-stage non-small cell lung cancer. The CDR3 spells CASSVGGASYNEQFF. The CDR3 DNA reads TGTGCCAGCAGCGTAGGAGGGGCCTCCTACAATGAGCAGTTCTTC. The complete variable domain, with remaining parts taken from reference TRBV9 and TRBJ2-1, reads DSGVTQTPKHLITATGQRVTLRCSPRSGDLSVYWYQQSLDQGLQFLIQYYNGEERAKGNILERFSAQQFPDLHSELNLSSLELGDSALYFCASSVGGASYNEQFFGPGTRLTVL.